This T cell receptor (beta chain) originates from a study of blood T cell repertoires in COVID-19. The CDR3 sequence is 18 residues long. V gave up 0 bases and J gave up 0 bases; unmatched junction bases: 7. Germline V gives CDR1 LNHNV, CDR2 YYDKDF (reference sequence). Profiled with immunoSEQ multiplex PCR; TCRdb holds only in-frame clones, not every one. Found here are about 20,000 clones, 75% to 85% of them singletons; the top ten hold approximately 60%. V and J are TRBV15 and TRBJ1-5, with 8 bases that match TRBD1. This TCR derives from a man of 80 years or more with acute or convalescent COVID-19. The sample consisted of peripheral blood. CDR3 bases: TGTGCCACCAGCAGAGATCGGGACAGGAGAACTAGCAATCAGCCCCAGCATTTT. Amino acids: CATSRDRDRRTSNQPQHF.